A single sample is the source of the 14 T cell receptor beta chains below, sequenced in a study of long-term antiretroviral therapy in people with HIV (dated 2022 in TCRdb). The immunoSEQ hsTCRB v3.0 assay was used at survey level resolution to sequence the TRB variable region. Not all clones reach the TCRdb copy of this immuneACCESS table, which keeps in-frame sequences only. Checked studies attribute under half of the gap to unresolved V genes and leave the rest unexplained. In all, the sample holds tens of thousands of clones, and roughly 90% of those were seen once. 3.6% of the sample is taken by the ten largest. This specimen consisted of unsorted PBMCs, obtained 1.8 years after starting antiretroviral therapy. Receptor source: a woman between 18 and 29 years old with HIV.

In nucleotides, the CDR3 is TGTGCCAGCAGTTTCCAGGGACTAAACATTCAGTACTTC. Its translation: CASSFQGLNIQYF. This rearrangement joins TRBV27 to TRBJ2-4, with D perhaps TRBD2 (6 bases). Germline values: CDR1 MNHEY, CDR2 SMNVEV (reference sequence). V dropped 3 bases and J dropped 6 bases, with 9 bases sitting between them. CDR3 length: 13 residues.

V gene TRBV6-5 combines with J gene TRBJ2-4; 9 positions match TRBD2. The V gene end was trimmed by 8 bases and the J gene end by 7 bases; junction bases not matched to a gene: 12. This CDR3 comprises 15 residues. Germline V gives CDR1 MNHEY, CDR2 SVGAGI. In DNA form, the CDR3 reads TGTGCCAGCGGGCGCGGGAGGGCCAGATTTAACATTCAGTACTTC. It is translated as CASGRGRARFNIQYF.

The chain links TRBV21-1 to TRBJ1-5; TRBD1 is the table's D call, not checked against the DNA. TRBV21-1 is a pseudogene segment. This CDR3 is 18 amino acids long. In nucleotides, the CDR3 is TGTGCCAGCAGCAAAGGATTAAGGACAAGAATTAGCAATCAGCCCCAGCATTTT. Residues: CASSKGLRTRISNQPQHF.

The genes are TRBV6-1 and TRBJ2-1; TRBD2 aligns across 13 bases. The CDR3 contains 15 residues. After removal of 7 bases from V and 3 bases from J, the junction contained 3 bases not matched to a gene. CDR1 is MNHNS and CDR2 is SASEGT in the germline V gene. The CDR3 is CASTRLAGGYNEQFF. CDR3 bases: TGTGCCAGCACCCGACTAGCGGGAGGCTACAATGAGCAGTTCTTC.

The J gene is TRBJ2-1, the V gene TRBV6-6, with TRBD2 matching over 15 bases. This CDR3 contains 16 residues. Germline V gene data show CDR1 as MNHNY and CDR2 as SVGAGI (reference sequence). Trimming cost V 2 bases and J 7 bases; bases outside gene matches: 3. The CDR3 coding sequence is TGTGCCAGCAGTTACCTCGGACTAGCGGGAGGGAATGAGCAGTTCTTC. Its translation: CASSYLGLAGGNEQFF.

The rearrangement links TRBV2 to TRBJ1-5, with D unclear. CDR3 size: 15 residues. From germline, CDR1 is SNHLY and CDR2 FYNNEI. V shed 4 bases and J shed 2 bases, with 12 bases lying between them. DNA for the CDR3: TGTGCCAGCAGTGGTGTTCGGGTGGGCAATCAGCCCCAGCATTTT. As protein: CASSGVRVGNQPQHF.

For the CDR3, the DNA is TGCAGCGTTGAAGTGGCTAGCGGGAGTAATGCCGGGGAGCTGTTTTTT. This sequence encodes CSVEVASGSNAGELFF. J is TRBJ2-2 and V is TRBV29-1; 10 bases fit TRBD2. V shed 1 base, J shed 6 bases, and the junction held 8 bases outside the gene matches. The CDR3 loop spans 16 amino acids. Per the germline V gene, CDR1 is SQVTM and CDR2 is ANQGSEA.

The chain carries TRBV27 and TRBJ1-2; D is perhaps TRBD1 (5 bases). This CDR3 spans 14 amino acids. Germline V gives CDR1 MNHEY, CDR2 SMNVEV (reference sequence). Trimming stripped 6 bases from V and 4 bases from J, with 15 bases between. The CDR3 nucleotides are TGTGCCAGCAGCGCCGAGGGGACCAGCTATGGCTACACCTTC. Translating it yields CASSAEGTSYGYTF.

The gene calls are TRBV7-9 and TRBJ1-1; D ambiguous. Germline V CDR1 and CDR2: SEHNR, FQNEAQ (reference sequence). The CDR3 extends over 15 amino acids. V lost 0 bases and J lost 0, with 8 bases in between. CDR3 coding DNA: TGTGCCAGCAGCTTAGCGCACGGAGTGAACACTGAAGCTTTCTTT. Translated, it gives CASSLAHGVNTEAFF.

The chain is built from TRBV2 and TRBJ2-5; 12 nucleotides match TRBD1. This CDR3 region has 15 residues. Trimming removed 6 bases from V and 7 bases from J; junction bases left unmatched: 9. Germline V gene data show CDR1 as SNHLY and CDR2 as FYNNEI. The CDR3 loop is CASRRDRGREGTQYF. CDR3 nucleotides: TGTGCCAGCAGACGGGACAGGGGGCGGGAGGGGACCCAGTACTTC. The full variable domain, completed using reference TRBV2 and TRBJ2-5, is EPEVTQTPSHQVTQMGQEVILRCVPISNHLYFYWYRQILGQKVEFLVSFYNNEISEKSEIFDDQFSVERPDGSNFTLKIRSTKLEDSAMYFCASRRDRGREGTQYFGPGTRLLVL.

The gene calls are TRBV9 and TRBJ1-4; no definite D call. V was trimmed by 3 bases and J by 0 bases, leaving 6 bases between them. This CDR3 is 14 amino acids long. Germline V CDR1 and CDR2: SGDLS, YYNGEE. The CDR3 sequence is CASSELATNEKLFF. CDR3 sequence (DNA): TGTGCCAGCAGCGAACTTGCAACTAATGAAAAACTGTTTTTT.

J is TRBJ1-6 and V is TRBV28; 8 bases are a match to TRBD1. The trim removed 7 bases at V and 9 bases at J, leaving 11 bases unmatched. The V gene's germline CDR1 is MDHEN and CDR2 SYDVKM. The CDR3 totals 15 residues. CDR3 sequence reads: CASTDRVGHGSPLHF. The CDR3 coding sequence is TGTGCCAGCACGGACAGGGTTGGGCATGGTTCACCCCTCCACTTT.

The V gene is TRBV5-4, the J gene TRBJ2-7, with D perhaps TRBD2 (10 bases). There are 20 residues in the CDR3. V lost 4 bases to trimming and J lost 4 bases, with 33 bases between them. Germline V gene lookup returns CDR1 SGHNT and CDR2 YYREEE (reference sequence). For the CDR3, the DNA is TGTGCCAGCAGCCCACAGGGGGCGGAGGCTAGCGGGAGAAAAGGGTACGAGCAGTACTTC. Its translation: CASSPQGAEASGRKGYEQYF.

The V call is TRBV14, the J call TRBJ2-3; a weak D match, TRBD2 (5 bases). Trimming took off 4 bases at V and 8 bases at J, with 31 bases between the two ends. The CDR3 is made up of 19 amino acids. CDR1 is SGHDN and CDR2 is FVKESK in the germline V gene. CDR3 protein: CASSPLIGSRGASPRTQYF. CDR3 nucleotide sequence: TGTGCCAGCAGCCCTTTAATAGGCTCTCGGGGAGCTTCGCCTCGTACGCAGTATTTT.